This TCR beta chain derives from a study of technical replicates of blood from a handful of donors (dated by TCRdb to the late 2010s). The method behind the library was the immunoSEQ multiplex PCR assay. TCRdb holds this immuneACCESS table with in-frame rearrangements only. Some clones are missing; in checked studies, unresolved V genes explain under half, and the rest has no known cause. The sample data list some 87,000 clones, and 95% to 98% of these were observed just once. Approximately 0.2% of the sample lies in the top ten. Concerning this clone: It has no known antigen specificity. Base qualities were left out, and no much larger clone turns up one base away.

From cysteine to phenylalanine, the CDR3 is 14 amino acids long. Just the 42-base CDR3 DNA is kept, in frame starting at base 1. Germline trimming: 6 bases from V, 0 bases from J; junction bases outside gene matches: 3. Sequences MNHEY (CDR1) and SVGAGI (CDR2) are obtained from the germline V gene. This receptor was obtained from a human donor in good health. Sample: T cells isolated from PBMCs. This sequence uses TRBV6-5 and TRBJ1-2; 8 junctional bases match TRBD1. Read as DNA, the sequence is TGTGCCAGCAGGACAGGGGCGACTAACTATGGCTACACCTTC. Its protein reads: CASRTGATNYGYTF.